These 25 T cell receptor beta chains came from one sample sequenced in a study of shared clonotypes between healthy human individuals. Selected positively for CCR7 and CD45RO-negative, naive CD8 cells excluded terminally differentiated effector memory CD45RA+ cells. Repertoires were generated with immunoSEQ multiplex PCR, while TCRdb's copy carries only in-frame clones and drops some. The sample contains under 600,000 clones, about 98% of which appear only once. Sequencing was done on a sample of naive CD8+ T cells sorted from blood. The receptors were sampled from a man younger than 45 in good health.

The chain is built from TRBV29-1 and TRBJ1-3, with D unclear. CDR3 length equals 13 residues. Between the trimmed V and J ends, which lost 4 bases and 2 bases, there was a span of 9 bases. The germline CDR1 and CDR2 sequences are SQVTM and ANQGSEA. The DNA of the CDR3 is TGCAGCGTTGGGACCTCTGCTGGAAACACCATATATTTT. Encoded protein: CSVGTSAGNTIYF.

The CDR3: CASSVGSWSYEQYF. The CDR3 region has the DNA TGTGCCAGCAGCGTAGGGAGTTGGTCCTACGAGCAGTACTTC. This chain joins TRBV9 and TRBJ2-7; no reliable D call. V lost 0 bases and J 1 base, leaving 8 bases between the germline ends. The CDR3 runs 14 residues. CDR1 and CDR2 (germline): SGDLS, YYNGEE.

The gene calls are TRBV12-2 and TRBJ2-5; no DNA check was done on the table's D call, TRBD2. TRBV12-2 is noted as a pseudogene. This CDR3 spans 17 amino acids. The CDR3 spells CASRSLTPGEGGETQYF. In nucleotides, the CDR3 is TGTGCAAGTCGCTCCCTAACCCCAGGGGAGGGCGGAGAGACCCAGTACTTC.

The rearrangement joins TRBV9 to TRBJ2-1; 8 bases align to TRBD2. The V segment lost 4 bases and the J segment 12 bases; nucleotides outside the gene matches: 6. Germline loops: CDR1 SGDLS, CDR2 YYNGEE. CDR3 length equals 12 residues. CDR3 loop: CASSPSGSGQFF. The CDR3 coding sequence is TGTGCCAGCAGCCCCAGCGGGAGTGGGCAGTTCTTC.

CDR3 region: CASYPQGGILGYTF. In nucleotides, the CDR3 is TGTGCCAGTTACCCACAGGGAGGGATATTAGGCTACACCTTC. V and J are TRBV5-4 and TRBJ1-2, with D maybe TRBD1 (6 bases). Trimming stripped 8 bases from V and 8 bases from J, with 22 bases between. Germline V gives CDR1 SGHNT, CDR2 YYREEE (reference sequence). The CDR3 spans 14 residues.

This rearrangement joins TRBV5-1 to TRBJ2-3; D unclear. The length of the CDR3 is 14 residues. Trimming took 2 bases from V and 1 from J, leaving 8 bases between them. Germline loops: CDR1 SGHRS, CDR2 YFSETQ. The CDR3 nucleotides are TGCGCCAGCAGCTTTAGAACGGGCACAGATACGCAGTATTTT. Residues: CASSFRTGTDTQYF. Full variable domain (rest looked up from reference TRBV5-1 and TRBJ2-3): KAGVTQTPRYLIKTRGQQVTLSCSPISGHRSVSWYQQTPGQGLQFLFEYFSETQRNKGNFPGRFSGRQFSNSRSEMNVSTLELGDSALYLCASSFRTGTDTQYFGPGTRLTVL.

This rearrangement joins TRBV7-9 to TRBJ2-1, with TRBD2 identical over 9 bases. The J segment lost 0 bases and the V segment lost 5 bases, leaving 5 bases of the junction unmatched. Germline assignment: CDR1 SEHNR and CDR2 FQNEAQ (reference sequence). The CDR3 totals 16 residues. CDR3 sequence: CASSPTSGVSYNEQFF. Written as DNA, the CDR3 is TGTGCCAGCAGCCCGACTAGCGGAGTCTCCTACAATGAGCAGTTCTTC.

V and J are TRBV7-9 and TRBJ1-1, with a possible D match to TRBD1 (6 bases). Trimming shortened V by 10 bases and J by 3 bases, and 12 bases separated the two germline ends. Per germline, CDR1 SEHNR and CDR2 FQNEAQ (reference sequence). This CDR3 is built from 12 residues. CDR3: CATRRGYTEAFF. The DNA of the CDR3 is TGTGCCACTCGTAGGGGGTACACTGAAGCTTTCTTT.

The chain is built from TRBV9 and TRBJ2-1, with 10 bases aligning to TRBD2. From germline, CDR1 is SGDLS and CDR2 YYNGEE. The CDR3 runs 16 residues. Germline trimming cut 0 bases from V and 9 bases from J; bases unmatched to any gene: 9. CDR3 protein: CASSVGTSGISAEQFF. CDR3 DNA sequence: TGTGCCAGCAGCGTAGGCACTAGCGGGATCTCGGCTGAGCAGTTCTTC.

The rearrangement joins TRBV10-3 to TRBJ1-2; D is possibly TRBD1 (5 bases). Germline V CDR1 and CDR2: ENHRY, SYGVKD. The CDR3 runs 14 residues. Between the trimmed V and J ends, which lost 11 bases and 8 bases, there was a span of 24 bases. In nucleotides, the CDR3 is TGTGCCTCTTGGGACGGCAAAGCCCTTGGGGGCTACACCTTC. Its protein is CASWDGKALGGYTF.

The chain employs TRBV2 and TRBJ1-2; no reliable D call. The V gene lost 1 base and the J gene lost 4 bases, with 13 bases spanning the gap. The CDR3 contains 15 residues. CDR1 SNHLY and CDR2 FYNNEI come from the germline V gene. This CDR3 reads CASSEGASVFYGYTF. The CDR3 nucleotides read TGTGCCAGCAGTGAAGGGGCCTCCGTATTCTATGGCTACACCTTC.

The V gene is TRBV10-3, the J gene TRBJ2-2; no firm D call. CDR1 and CDR2 (germline): ENHRY, SYGVKD. Deletions cut 0 bases from V and 0 bases from J, with 8 bases between. The CDR3 runs 16 residues. The CDR3 DNA reads as TGTGCCATCAGTGAGTCAGGCTACCCGAACACCGGGGAGCTGTTTTTT. Amino acids: CAISESGYPNTGELFF.

The rearrangement links TRBV6-6 to TRBJ1-5, with D unclear. V was clipped by 7 bases and J by 2 bases, with 12 bases between them. In germline, CDR1 is MNHNY, CDR2 SVGAGI (reference sequence). This CDR3 region has 14 residues. In DNA form, the CDR3 reads TGTGCCAGCATTCTCGAGGTCGGCAATCAGCCCCAGCATTTT. It is translated as CASILEVGNQPQHF.

This clone was picked up one time. The V gene is TRBV14, the J gene TRBJ2-1, with TRBD2 identical over 13 bases. Per germline, CDR1 SGHDN and CDR2 FVKESK. There are 15 residues in the CDR3. Trimming at V came to 3 bases and at J to 7 bases, leaving 3 bases not matched to a gene. CDR3 sequence (DNA): TGTGCCAGCAGCCATGGGACTAGCGGGATGAATGAGCAGTTCTTC. Residues: CASSHGTSGMNEQFF.

This chain connects TRBV2 to TRBJ2-7; 9 bases match TRBD2. In germline, CDR1 is SNHLY, CDR2 FYNNEI. CDR3 length equals 16 residues. The V gene end was trimmed by 10 bases and the J gene end by 4 bases; junction bases not matched to a gene: 17. The CDR3 bases are TGTGCCATCCGTGGCCCGACTAGCGGATTACCATACGAGCAGTACTTC. Amino acid sequence: CAIRGPTSGLPYEQYF.

With respect to this clone: A junction end diverges from the germline sequence, so it may reflect a read error. This rearrangement joins TRBV27 to TRBJ2-7; unclear D gene. The germline CDR1 and CDR2 sequences are MNHEY and SMNVEV (reference sequence). The CDR3 sequence is 15 residues long. The CDR3 protein is CASSISQSGSYEQYF. The CDR3, as DNA: TGTGCCAGCAGTATATCGCAGTCAGGCTCCTACGAGCAGTACTTC.

The J gene is TRBJ2-7, the V gene TRBV29-1; TRBD1 agrees at 9 bases. The CDR3 sequence is 12 residues long. V shed 4 bases and J 5 bases; nucleotides not matched to a gene: 3. Germline V gene lookup returns CDR1 SQVTM and CDR2 ANQGSEA. CDR3 in DNA: TGCAGCGTTGTACAGGGGGCGCACGAGCAGTACTTC. The encoded protein is CSVVQGAHEQYF.

The rearrangement joins TRBV6-5 to TRBJ2-7; either TRBD1 or TRBD2 may supply D (5 bases each). Trimming left V 3 bases short and J 1 base short, with 16 bases between. This CDR3 region has 16 residues. Germline-derived CDR1 and CDR2 are MNHEY and SVGAGI. This chain's CDR3 is CASSYSGTSPSYEQYF. CDR3 coding DNA: TGTGCCAGCAGTTATTCAGGGACCTCGCCTTCCTACGAGCAGTACTTC.

The V call is TRBV5-5, the J call TRBJ2-7; 7 bases match TRBD1. This CDR3 is 15 amino acids long. J gave up 2 bases and V 1 base, and 6 bases lay outside the gene matches. Looked up from germline, CDR1 is SGHKS and CDR2 is YYEKEE (reference sequence). CDR3 sequence: CASSLWAGGTYEQYF. Written as DNA, the CDR3 is TGTGCCAGCAGCTTGTGGGCAGGGGGAACCTACGAGCAGTACTTC.

This clone was seen just once. This sequence joins TRBV9 and TRBJ2-1, with 11 nucleotides matching TRBD2. J gave up 5 bases and V 2 bases, and 9 bases lay outside the gene matches. The CDR3 sequence is 17 residues long. CDR1 and CDR2 (germline): SGDLS, YYNGEE. The CDR3 is CASSVASGRQKHNEQFF. The CDR3 DNA reads as TGTGCCAGCAGCGTGGCTAGCGGGAGGCAAAAACACAATGAGCAGTTCTTC.

The rearrangement links TRBV27 to TRBJ2-7; D remains ambiguous. Per germline, CDR1 MNHEY and CDR2 SMNVEV (reference sequence). The CDR3 sequence is 12 residues long. Trimming stripped 3 bases from V and 3 bases from J, with 6 bases between. Here the CDR3 DNA reads TGTGCCAGCAGTTTGGACCTCTACGAGCAGTACTTC. This translates into CASSLDLYEQYF.

The chain recombines TRBV11-2 with TRBJ2-3, with a weak D call TRBD2 (5 bases). Trimming took off 1 base at V and 2 bases at J, with 13 bases between the two ends. The CDR3 is 16 amino acids. CDR1 and CDR2 (germline): SGHAT, FQNNGV. The CDR3 DNA follows: TGTGCCAGCAGCTTAGGTGGCGGGCCATCCACAGATACGCAGTATTTT. Translation: CASSLGGGPSTDTQYF.

The chain uses TRBV10-3 and TRBJ2-5; D not certain. This CDR3 has 14 residues. V lost 0 bases to trimming and J lost 2 bases, with 7 bases between them. CDR1 is ENHRY, CDR2 SYGVKD, per germline. CDR3 protein: CAISESAGQETQYF. The CDR3 DNA is TGTGCCATCAGTGAGTCGGCAGGACAAGAGACCCAGTACTTC.

The chain has TRBV27 and TRBJ2-7; 8 bases are shared with TRBD1. This CDR3 is 14 amino acids long. Germline V gives CDR1 MNHEY, CDR2 SMNVEV (reference sequence). The J segment lost 0 bases and the V segment lost 5 bases, leaving 3 bases of the junction unmatched. The CDR3 sequence: CASSLTGDSYEQYF. CDR3 coding DNA: TGTGCCAGCAGTCTGACAGGGGACTCCTACGAGCAGTACTTC.

This chain links TRBV7-6 with TRBJ2-7; TRBD2 aligns across 9 bases. Germline values: CDR1 SGHVS, CDR2 FNYEAQ. The V segment lost 0 bases and the J segment 3 bases; nucleotides outside the gene matches: 6. The CDR3 spans 16 residues. The CDR3 nucleotides are TGTGCCAGCAGCTTAGCGGCCATAGCGGGAGACTACGAGCAGTACTTC. Protein product: CASSLAAIAGDYEQYF.